These T cell receptor beta chains were read from a single sample in a study of T cells after yellow fever vaccination. TCRdb processed the 5' RACE reads anew with MiXCR; each CDR3 protein has one entry. Of just under 600,000 distinct CDR3 sequences listed, 13% are singletons. The sample was PBMCs, taken on the day of the yellow fever booster vaccination. Receptors originate from a man aged 25-45 years who received the YFV17D yellow fever vaccine. The CDR3 runs from the conserved cysteine through the conserved F or W. D genes are given only for firm matches. Some rows mark clone size as missing; the rest say once, few, many or name a class of expanded clone.

v_gene	d_gene	abundance	len	j_gene	CDR3aa	CDR3nt
TRBV6-2/TRBV6-3	TRBD2	few	15	TRBJ2-7	CASTHLLAGAYEQYF	TGTGCCAGCACCCACCTCCTAGCGGGGGCCTACGAGCAGTACTTC
TRBV7-2	TRBD1	NA	15	TRBJ1-3	CASSRDRGSGNTIYF	TGTGCCAGCAGCCGTGACAGGGGCTCTGGAAACACCATATATTTT
TRBV5-1	TRBD1	NA	16	TRBJ1-1	CASSTGQGALDTEAFF	TGCGCCAGCAGCACAGGACAGGGAGCATTGGACACTGAAGCTTTCTTT
TRBV20-1	TRBD2	NA	14	TRBJ2-5	CSAPRTSLQETQYF	TGCAGTGCTCCAAGGACTAGCCTACAAGAGACCCAGTACTTC
TRBV4-3	NA	few	13	TRBJ2-5	CASSKGPYRTQYF	TGCGCCAGCAGCAAAGGACCTTACAGAACCCAGTACTTC
TRBV9	NA	NA	15	TRBJ2-3	CASSTTDRSTDTQYF	TGTGCCAGCAGCACGACGGACCGAAGCACAGATACGCAGTATTTT
TRBV30	NA	NA	13	TRBJ2-3	CAWDGLNTDTQYF	TGTGCCTGGGACGGACTGAACACAGATACGCAGTATTTT
TRBV7-9	NA	NA	16	TRBJ2-1	CASSPGLRPTYNEQFF	TGTGCCAGCAGCCCCGGACTCCGACCAACCTACAATGAGCAGTTCTTC
TRBV2	NA	NA	14	TRBJ2-1	CASREGKGPNEQFF	TGTGCCAGCAGGGAGGGAAAAGGGCCCAATGAGCAGTTCTTC
TRBV19	TRBD2	few	18	TRBJ2-3	CASSSGAIAGGHTDTQYF	TGTGCCAGTAGTTCCGGGGCTATAGCGGGAGGCCACACAGATACGCAGTATTTT
TRBV21-1	NA	NA	15	TRBJ1-2	CASSSLSRRGDGYTF	TGTGCCAGCAGCTCCCTTTCGAGGCGCGGGGATGGCTACACCTTC
TRBV20-1	TRBD1	few	13	TRBJ1-2	CSARAGTDYGYTF	TGCAGTGCTAGAGCCGGGACAGACTATGGCTACACCTTC
TRBV5-1	TRBD1	once	15	TRBJ2-2	CASSFDRGHTGELFF	TGCGCCAGCAGCTTTGACAGGGGGCACACCGGGGAGCTGTTTTTT
TRBV5-1	NA	few	13	TRBJ2-2	CASSLEQPGELFF	TGCGCCAGCAGCCTGGAGCAGCCCGGGGAGCTGTTTTTT
TRBV4-3	TRBD2	NA	17	TRBJ2-7	CASSQAGTSGMSGEQYF	TGCGCCAGCAGCCAAGCCGGGACTAGCGGGATGTCGGGCGAGCAGTACTTC
TRBV20-1	TRBD2	NA	15	TRBJ2-2	CSARPPLADTGELFF	TGCAGTGCTAGACCCCCCCTAGCGGACACCGGGGAGCTGTTTTTT
TRBV7-2	NA	NA	12	TRBJ2-1	CASSLDIPSYYF	TGTGCCAGCAGCTTAGATATCCCTAGCTATTATTTC